What follows describes a single T cell receptor (beta chain). Its antigen remains unidentified. The input lacks base qualities; no much larger clone sits a single base away. At one collaborating source in Seattle, patients were enrolled during active infection and were followed longitudinally through the course of disease. Whole blood was collected in K2EDTA tubes by collaborating institutions according to the institutions' own protocols. For TCRbeta analysis, collaborators shipped samples in one of three forms: frozen whole blood, isolated PBMCs, or DNA extracted from either of those sample types. The immunoSEQ Assay, a bias-controlled multiplex PCR, was used to amplify TCRbeta CDR3 regions from genomic DNA. The original methods were these. Nucleated cell counts per sample were estimated from amplification of reference gene primers within the assay. Sequence reads were collapsed and filtered to measure the absolute abundance of every unique TCRbeta CDR3 rearrangement. For each sample, productive Simpson clonality was calculated as the square root of Simpson's diversity index across productive rearrangements. Not all clones reach the TCRdb copy of this immuneACCESS table, which keeps in-frame sequences only. Checked studies attribute under half of the gap to unresolved V genes and leave the rest unexplained. V and J calls and clone size follow that table, whereas D and trimming were derived from the DNA. Recorded for this sample are 250,000 to 300,000 clones; over 80% of them occurred a single time. About 6% of the sample goes to the ten largest clones.

The junction carries 17 bases between V and J, which are trimmed by 5 bases and 0 bases respectively. Spanning cysteine to phenylalanine, the CDR3 consists of 16 amino acids. Only the CDR3 DNA is retained, 48 bases long and in frame from the first base. In the germline V gene, CDR1 corresponds to SGHNT and CDR2 to YENEEA. This record belongs to a study of blood T cell repertoires in COVID-19 (dated by TCRdb to about 2020). At the level of the whole study: The collaborator samples originated in the United States, Italy and Spain and spanned the acute and convalescent phases of COVID-19. The prospective study material was composed of cDNA or gDNA derived from T cells, B-cell-depleted T cells, or PBMCs. The dataset comprised deeply sampled blood TCRbeta repertoires from subjects exposed to, actively infected with, or recovered from COVID-19. The repertoires were released in a freely available public database intended as a resource for research on the immune response to SARS-CoV-2. Samples came from the ongoing ImmuneRACE study (first 160 participants) plus 1,254 subjects from 6 global collaborators. The sample metadata nearly always contained a de-identified subject ID, COVID-19 status, age in years and sex. Where available, HLA class I and class II types were taken from metadata supplied by the sample provider and were not determined by assay-based typing. The full study reports these points: The amount of clinical and demographic metadata varied by source and participant and was provided uncurated.

This receptor chain uses TRBV11-3 and TRBJ2-7; a weak D assignment points to TRBD1 (6 bases agree). This receptor was taken from a woman in her forties or fifties with COVID-19, enrolled during active disease. Sequencing input: peripheral blood. In nucleotides, the sequence is TGTGCCAGCAGCAGGGGGAGCAGGTTTAGCTCCTACGAGCAGTACTTC. Translated, this gives CASSRGSRFSSYEQYF.